Shown below are 8 T cell receptor beta chains from a single sample sequenced in a study of cytomegalovirus exposure and HLA in healthy donors. With 60 Vbeta and 13 Jbeta primers, the PCR was carried out. Sequencing was performed with immunoSEQ multiplex PCR; in TCRdb, only in-frame clones are kept and a portion is missing. The sample includes some 130,000 clones, about 80% seen only once; the top ten take 2.5% to 3.5%. The sample taken for sequencing was PBMCs. These receptors all come from a male donor in good health and CMV-seronegative.

The table lists this clone with a count of one. CDR3: CASSVGGRESYEQYF. CDR3 in DNA: TGTGCCAGCAGCGTCGGGGGTAGAGAGTCCTACGAGCAGTACTTC. The J gene is TRBJ2-7, the V gene TRBV9; tentatively, D is TRBD2 (6 bases). The CDR3 contains 15 residues. Germline assignment: CDR1 SGDLS and CDR2 YYNGEE. Between the trimmed V and J ends, which lost 2 bases and 1 base, there was a span of 13 bases.

The chain uses TRBV5-4 and TRBJ2-7, with 9 bases that match TRBD1. V was pared by 3 bases and J by 1 base, with 2 bases of the junction left unmatched. Germline V lookup: CDR1 SGHNT, CDR2 YYREEE (reference sequence). This CDR3 has 14 amino acids. The chain's CDR3 is CASSWGTGSYEQYF. The CDR3 DNA reads as TGTGCCAGCAGCTGGGGGACAGGGTCCTACGAGCAGTACTTC.

The genes are TRBV4-1 and TRBJ1-6, with a weak D call TRBD1 (5 bases). Trimming shortened V by 1 base and J by 8 bases, and 12 bases separated the two germline ends. Germline V gives CDR1 MGHRA, CDR2 YSYEKL. This CDR3 comprises 15 residues. This CDR3 is CASSQGGRGYSPLHF. The DNA for the CDR3 is TGCGCCAGCAGCCAAGGGGGAAGGGGATATTCACCCCTCCACTTT.

The rearrangement uses TRBV10-3 and TRBJ2-3; 9 nucleotides line up with TRBD1. Germline assignment: CDR1 ENHRY and CDR2 SYGVKD. V was pared by 4 bases and J by 3 bases, with 8 bases of the junction left unmatched. The CDR3 totals 16 residues. The CDR3 spells CAISGQGVRGTDTQYF. CDR3 sequence (DNA): TGTGCCATCAGTGGACAGGGGGTTCGTGGTACAGATACGCAGTATTTT.

This clone was observed a few times. This sequence joins TRBV7-2 and TRBJ2-5; 9 bases map to TRBD1. The CDR3 totals 18 residues. The junction had 13 bases not matched to a gene; V was cut back by 2 bases and J by 3 bases. Germline CDR1 reads SGHTA; CDR2 reads FQGNSA. CDR3 nucleotides: TGTGCCAGCAGCTTAAACGTTCGACCTACAGGGGGCAAAGAGACCCAGTACTTC. It translates to CASSLNVRPTGGKETQYF.

The V and J genes are TRBV6-5 and TRBJ1-2; D uncertain. Germline CDR1 MNHEY, CDR2 SVGAGI. The CDR3 is made up of 9 amino acids. Trimming pared 7 bases from V and 14 bases from J, leaving 11 bases between. The CDR3 here is CASNVPGTF. The CDR3 coding sequence is TGTGCCAGCAACGTCCCGGGTACCTTC.

The chain joins TRBV11-2 to TRBJ2-5, with 8 bases fitting TRBD2. Germline CDR1 and CDR2: SGHAT and FQNNGV. The J segment lost 5 bases and the V segment lost 4 bases, leaving 9 bases of the junction unmatched. This CDR3 region has 15 residues. CDR3 sequence: CASSSRGGRRETQYF. CDR3 sequence (DNA): TGTGCCAGCAGCTCCCGGGGGGGGCGCCGGGAGACCCAGTACTTC.

Here the CDR3 DNA reads TGTGCCAGCTCACCATTATCCGACAGGTTGAACACTGAAGCTTTCTTT. Translation gives CASSPLSDRLNTEAFF. The chain uses TRBV18 and TRBJ1-1; tentatively, D is TRBD1 (6 bases). The V and J ends lost 2 bases and 0 bases respectively, with 13 bases between them. The CDR3 runs to 16 residues. Per germline, CDR1 KGHSH and CDR2 LQKENI.